The present T cell receptor beta chain was sequenced within a study of shared clonotypes between healthy human individuals. Looking at the study overall: Researchers drew samples from two women and a few men aged 18 to 49. Each donor contributed plates that comprised three CD4 naive, three CD4 memory, two CD8 naive and one CD8 memory.

The test was conducted at deep level. On sorted subsets, replicate PCRs used 150 to 250 ng DNA, or around 30,000 T cell genomes. Assay used: immunoSEQ multiplex PCR; TCRdb lists only in-frame clones, some missing. This table has over a million clones, about 80% appearing once. From germline, CDR1 is LGHNA and CDR2 YSLEER. V shed 3 bases and J shed 1 base, with 7 bases lying between them. The CDR3 totals 14 residues. The TCR comes from a man aged 18-30 years in good health. Some clones in this sample may be carry-over from other donors' samples. The specimen was memory CD4+ T cells from PBMCs. Regarding subset: CD45RA-negative fraction. This sequence joins TRBV4-3 and TRBJ2-1, with D hard to call. The CDR3 sequence: CASSHRASYNEQFF. CDR3 coding DNA: TGCGCCAGCAGCCACAGAGCGTCCTACAATGAGCAGTTCTTC.